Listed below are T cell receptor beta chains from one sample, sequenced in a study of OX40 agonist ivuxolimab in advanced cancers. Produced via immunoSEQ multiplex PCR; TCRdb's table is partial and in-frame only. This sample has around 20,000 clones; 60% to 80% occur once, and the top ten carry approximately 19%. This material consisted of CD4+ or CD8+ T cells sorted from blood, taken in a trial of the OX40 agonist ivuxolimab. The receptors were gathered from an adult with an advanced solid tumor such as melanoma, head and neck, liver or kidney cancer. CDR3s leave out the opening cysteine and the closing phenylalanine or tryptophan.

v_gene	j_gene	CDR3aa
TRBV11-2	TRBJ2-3	ASSLEDASTDTQY
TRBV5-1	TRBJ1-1	ASSLAGTGNTEAF
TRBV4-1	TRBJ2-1	ASSQAGLADNEQF
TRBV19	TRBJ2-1	ATGLAGGREQF
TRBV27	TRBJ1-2	ASSLSGLSYGYT
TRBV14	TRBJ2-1	ASSQAMGIEQF
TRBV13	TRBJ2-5	ASSLTGEAETQY
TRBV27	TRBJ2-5	ASSLWPGGGETQY
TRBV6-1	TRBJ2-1	ASSDGLASYNEQF
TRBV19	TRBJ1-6	ASSQGGNNSPLH
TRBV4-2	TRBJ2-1	ASSQDWEDEQF
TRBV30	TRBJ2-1	AWSRGAGEDEQF
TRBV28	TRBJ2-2	ASSDGQKENTGELF
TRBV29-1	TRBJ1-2	SVQTGYGYT
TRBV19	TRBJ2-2	ASRTSGNTGELF
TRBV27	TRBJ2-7	ASSPFYEQY
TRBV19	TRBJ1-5	ASSIGAASNQPQH
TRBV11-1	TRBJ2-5	ASSPRTGTQEETQY
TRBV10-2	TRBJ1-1	AAAGFRAPEAF
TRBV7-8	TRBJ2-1	ASSPWGTGGGTYNEQF
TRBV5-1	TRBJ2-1	ASSLLGVDYNEQF
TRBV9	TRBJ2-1	ASSVSSGRGNEQF
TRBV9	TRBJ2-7	ASSVGGEGSIEQY
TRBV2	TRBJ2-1	ASNEVGGGREQF
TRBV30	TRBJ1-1	AWSVLADRDFGTEAF
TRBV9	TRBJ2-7	ASSDSRDRGVYEQY
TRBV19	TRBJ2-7	ASSIAPSYEQY
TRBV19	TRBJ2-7	ASSIGTGAYEQY
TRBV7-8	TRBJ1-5	ASSLAENSNQPQH
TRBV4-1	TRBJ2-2	ASSQGLGGTGELF
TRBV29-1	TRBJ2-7	SVRQGDYYEQY
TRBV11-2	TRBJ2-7	ASSSGGGGYEQY
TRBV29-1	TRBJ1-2	SVVTDSFVNYGYT
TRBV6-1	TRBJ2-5	AARDRPGPQY
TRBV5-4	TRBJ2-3	ASSLGLAGGPQY
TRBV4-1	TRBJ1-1	ASSQGNTEAF
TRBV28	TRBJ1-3	ASSPRAIDSGNTIY
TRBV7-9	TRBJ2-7	ASSLGTGDFEQY
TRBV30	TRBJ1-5	AEQGESNQPQH
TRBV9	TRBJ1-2	ASSVEGNGYT
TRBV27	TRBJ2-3	ASSAGLDTQY
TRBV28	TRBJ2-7	ASSFSREQY
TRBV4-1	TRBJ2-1	ASSQAMGAGGTNEQF
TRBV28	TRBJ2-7	ASSMTRGSEQY
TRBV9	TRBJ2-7	ASSPGSALDEQY
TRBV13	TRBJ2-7	ASSGDPANEQY
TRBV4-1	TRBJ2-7	ASSPHDGGSSYEQY
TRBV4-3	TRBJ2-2	ASSQGHEHAGELF
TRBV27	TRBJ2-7	ASSIGQGAHEQY
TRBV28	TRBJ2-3	ASSFLGEATDTQY
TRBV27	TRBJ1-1	ASSLNGQLNTEAF
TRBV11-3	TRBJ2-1	ASSGRDREGLGEQF
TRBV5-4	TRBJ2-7	ASSPEYTYEQY